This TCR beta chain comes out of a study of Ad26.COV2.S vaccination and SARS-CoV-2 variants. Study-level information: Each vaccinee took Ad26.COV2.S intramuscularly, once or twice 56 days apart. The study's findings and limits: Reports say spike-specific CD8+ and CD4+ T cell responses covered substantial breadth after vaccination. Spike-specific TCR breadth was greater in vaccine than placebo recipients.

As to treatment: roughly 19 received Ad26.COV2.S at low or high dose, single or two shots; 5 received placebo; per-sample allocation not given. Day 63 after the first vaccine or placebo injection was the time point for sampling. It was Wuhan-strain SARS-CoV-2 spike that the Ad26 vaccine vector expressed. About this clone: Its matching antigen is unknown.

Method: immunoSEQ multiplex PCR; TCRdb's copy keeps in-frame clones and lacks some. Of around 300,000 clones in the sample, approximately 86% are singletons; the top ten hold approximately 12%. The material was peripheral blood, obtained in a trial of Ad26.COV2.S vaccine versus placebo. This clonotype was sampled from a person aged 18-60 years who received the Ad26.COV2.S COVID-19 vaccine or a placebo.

Written as DNA, the CDR3 is TGTGCCAGCAGCTTAGGAGGTAGGGGTGAGCAGTTCTTC. This sequence encodes CASSLGGRGEQFF. The chain uses TRBV11-3 and TRBJ2-1, with D possibly TRBD1 on 5 matching bases. Trimming removed 1 base from V and 9 bases from J, with 10 bases in between. In germline, CDR1 is SGHNT, CDR2 YENEEA. This CDR3 comprises 13 residues.